Below, one T cell receptor beta chain is given with its context. The source of the sample is a study of OX40 agonist ivuxolimab in advanced cancers. Study overall: The dose-escalation group included hepatocellular carcinoma, melanoma, renal cell carcinoma and head and neck cancer. Antecedent anti-PD-1, anti-PD-L1 or anti-CTLA-4 therapy was permissible, with over 35% having received some.

Data came from immunoSEQ multiplex PCR; TCRdb stores just in-frame clones and leaves some out. The sample lists tens of thousands of clones, 77% occurring once. The CDR3 is made up of 16 amino acids. Between the trimmed V and J ends, which lost 6 bases and 4 bases, there was a span of 19 bases. Germline lookup yields CDR1 LNHDA and CDR2 SQIVND (reference sequence). The clonotype comes from an adult with an advanced solid tumor such as melanoma, head and neck, liver or kidney cancer. The sequencing here drew on CD4+ or CD8+ T cells sorted from blood, taken in a trial of the OX40 agonist ivuxolimab. The chain recombines TRBV19 with TRBJ2-1; D could derive from TRBD1 or TRBD2 (5 bases each). CDR3 in amino acids: CASSREATGPYNEQFF. CDR3 nucleotides: TGTGCCAGTAGCCGTGAGGCAACGGGACCGTACAATGAGCAGTTCTTC.